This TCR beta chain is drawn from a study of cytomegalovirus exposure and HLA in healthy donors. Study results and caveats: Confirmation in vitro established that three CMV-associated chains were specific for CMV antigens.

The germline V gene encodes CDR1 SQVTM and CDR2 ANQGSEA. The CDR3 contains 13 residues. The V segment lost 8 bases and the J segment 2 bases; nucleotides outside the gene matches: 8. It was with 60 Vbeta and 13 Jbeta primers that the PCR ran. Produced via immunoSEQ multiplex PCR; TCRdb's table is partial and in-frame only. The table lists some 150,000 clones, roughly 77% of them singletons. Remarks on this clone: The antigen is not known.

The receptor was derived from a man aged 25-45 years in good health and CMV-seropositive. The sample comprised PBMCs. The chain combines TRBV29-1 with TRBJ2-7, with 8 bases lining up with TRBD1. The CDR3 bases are TGCAGCATACGACAGGGGATCCCCTACGAGCAGTACTTC. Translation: CSIRQGIPYEQYF.